This TCR beta chain was sequenced during a study of blood T cells in healthy people across ages. In this sample, this clonotype turned up a few times. Antigen: not known. Sample-barcoded 5' priming and a J-beta primer mix drove a second PCR of about 6 to 12 cycles. One entry per CDR3 protein, called by TCRdb with MiXCR from the 5' RACE reads. The sample holds over 300,000 distinct CDR3 sequences, over 45% seen once. Findings of the study overall: Lack of knowledge of donor CMV status possibly confounded expanded clonotype changes.

The CDR3 is 15 amino acids. V was shortened by 1 base and J by 1 base, with 11 bases between the two germline ends. Germline V lookup: CDR1 SGHKS, CDR2 YYEKEE (reference sequence). Sequencing input: blood. The sequence came from a man in his 60s in good health. The J gene is TRBJ2-5, the V gene TRBV5-5; D is tentatively TRBD1 or TRBD2 (7 bases each). As DNA, the CDR3 is TGTGCCAGCAGCTTGAGGGAGGGGGCCCAAGAGACCCAGTACTTC. Its protein is CASSLREGAQETQYF.